Detailed here is one T cell receptor beta chain. The CDR3 length is 15 residues. Germline CDR1 LGHDT, CDR2 YNNKEL (reference sequence). V was pared by 4 bases and J by 3 bases, with 14 bases between. Original processing methods: Nucleated cell number was recorded as an estimate derived from reference gene primer amplification. Assay used: immunoSEQ multiplex PCR; TCRdb lists only in-frame clones, some missing. V, J and clone size were drawn from that table, and D and trimming were deduced from the DNA. The sample contains 180,000 or so clones, more than 75% of which appear only once. The data stem from a study of blood T cell repertoires in COVID-19. Overall study: PBMCs, B-cell-depleted T cells, or T cells provided the cDNA or gDNA that made up the material.

A Seattle source enrolled patients during active infection and followed them longitudinally. The receptor was isolated from a person aged 65-85 years with COVID-19, enrolled during active disease. The sequenced material came from peripheral blood. The chain recombines TRBV3-1 (or the pseudogene TRBV3-2) with TRBJ2-3; D perhaps matches TRBD1 (5 bases). CDR3 sequence reads: CASSLRHRWTDTQYF. The CDR3 bases are TGTGCCAGCAGCCTAAGGCACAGGTGGACAGATACGCAGTATTTT.